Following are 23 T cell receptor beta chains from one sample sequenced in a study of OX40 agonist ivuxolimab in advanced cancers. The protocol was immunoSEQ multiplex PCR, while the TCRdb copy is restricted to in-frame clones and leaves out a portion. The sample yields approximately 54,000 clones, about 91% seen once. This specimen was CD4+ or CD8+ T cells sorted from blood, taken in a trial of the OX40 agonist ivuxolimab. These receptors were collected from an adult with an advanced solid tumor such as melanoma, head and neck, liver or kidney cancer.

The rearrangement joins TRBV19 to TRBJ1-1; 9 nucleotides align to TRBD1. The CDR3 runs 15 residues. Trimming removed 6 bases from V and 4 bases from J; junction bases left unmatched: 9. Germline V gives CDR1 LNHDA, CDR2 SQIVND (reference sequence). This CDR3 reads CASRLGQGVGTEAFF. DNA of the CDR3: TGTGCCAGTAGGCTGGGACAGGGAGTGGGCACTGAAGCTTTCTTT.

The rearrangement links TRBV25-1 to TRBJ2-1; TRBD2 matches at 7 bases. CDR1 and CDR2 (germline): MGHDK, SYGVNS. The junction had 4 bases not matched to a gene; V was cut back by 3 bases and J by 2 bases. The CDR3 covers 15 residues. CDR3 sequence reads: CASSDREETYNEQFF. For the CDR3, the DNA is TGTGCCAGCAGTGACCGGGAGGAAACCTACAATGAGCAGTTCTTC.

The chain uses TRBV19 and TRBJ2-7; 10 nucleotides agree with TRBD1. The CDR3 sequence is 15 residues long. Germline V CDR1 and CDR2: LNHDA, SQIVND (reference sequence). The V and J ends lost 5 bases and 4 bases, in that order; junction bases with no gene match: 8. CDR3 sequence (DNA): TGTGCCAGTAGTGCGACAGGGGGCGCGGTATACGAGCAGTACTTC. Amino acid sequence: CASSATGGAVYEQYF. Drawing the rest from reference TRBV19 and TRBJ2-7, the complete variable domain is DGGITQSPKYLFRKEGQNVTLSCEQNLNHDAMYWYRQDPGQGLRLIYYSQIVNDFQKGDIAEGYSVSREKKESFPLTVTSAQKNPTAFYLCASSATGGAVYEQYFGPGTRLTVT.

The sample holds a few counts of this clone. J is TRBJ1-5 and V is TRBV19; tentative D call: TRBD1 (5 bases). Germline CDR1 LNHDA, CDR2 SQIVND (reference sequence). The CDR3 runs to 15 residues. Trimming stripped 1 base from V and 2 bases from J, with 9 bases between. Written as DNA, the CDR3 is TGTGCCAGTAGTATAGGGGACCGAGGCAATCAGCCCCAGCATTTT. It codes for CASSIGDRGNQPQHF.

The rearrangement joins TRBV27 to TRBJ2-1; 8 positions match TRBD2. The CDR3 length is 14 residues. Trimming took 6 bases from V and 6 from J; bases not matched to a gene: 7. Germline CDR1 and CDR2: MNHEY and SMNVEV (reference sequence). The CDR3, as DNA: TGTGCCAGCAGACTCCCCGGGACTAGCAATGAGCAGTTCTTC. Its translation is CASRLPGTSNEQFF.

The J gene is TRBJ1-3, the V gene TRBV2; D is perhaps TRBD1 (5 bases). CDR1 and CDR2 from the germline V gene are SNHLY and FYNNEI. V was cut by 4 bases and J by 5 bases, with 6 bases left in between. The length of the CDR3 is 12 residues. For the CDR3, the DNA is TGTGCCAGCAGTGCGGACAGAAACACCATATATTTT. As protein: CASSADRNTIYF. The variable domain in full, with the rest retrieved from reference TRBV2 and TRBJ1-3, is EPEVTQTPSHQVTQMGQEVILRCVPISNHLYFYWYRQILGQKVEFLVSFYNNEISEKSEIFDDQFSVERPDGSNFTLKIRSTKLEDSAMYFCASSADRNTIYFGEGSWLTVV.

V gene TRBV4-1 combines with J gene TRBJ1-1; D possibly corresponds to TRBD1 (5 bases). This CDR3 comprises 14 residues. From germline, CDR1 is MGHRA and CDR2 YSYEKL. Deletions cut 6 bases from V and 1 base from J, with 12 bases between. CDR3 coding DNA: TGCGCCAGCAGATCGACGGGGGGGAACACTGAAGCTTTCTTT. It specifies CASRSTGGNTEAFF.

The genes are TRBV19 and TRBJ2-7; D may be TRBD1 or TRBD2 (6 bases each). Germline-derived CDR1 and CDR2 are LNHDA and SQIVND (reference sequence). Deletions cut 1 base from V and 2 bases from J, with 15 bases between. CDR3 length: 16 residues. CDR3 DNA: TGTGCCAGTAGTATAGGGTTTGGACAGCGGGCCTACGAGCAGTACTTC. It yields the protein CASSIGFGQRAYEQYF.

The CDR3 is CASSNTLRTGGEGLVNEQFF. As DNA, the CDR3 is TGTGCCAGTAGCAACACGCTTAGGACAGGGGGCGAAGGGTTGGTAAATGAGCAGTTCTTC. The chain couples TRBV19 to TRBJ2-1, with 11 nucleotides matching TRBD1. The CDR3 is made up of 20 amino acids. The germline V gene has CDR1 LNHDA and CDR2 SQIVND (reference sequence). The J segment lost 7 bases and the V segment lost 6 bases, leaving 23 bases of the junction unmatched.

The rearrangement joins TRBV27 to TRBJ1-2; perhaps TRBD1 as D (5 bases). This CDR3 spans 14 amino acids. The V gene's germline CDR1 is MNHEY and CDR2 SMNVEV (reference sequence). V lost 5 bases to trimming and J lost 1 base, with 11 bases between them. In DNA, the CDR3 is TGTGCCAGCAGTCAGGGCGGGGTTAACTATGGCTACACCTTC. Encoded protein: CASSQGGVNYGYTF.

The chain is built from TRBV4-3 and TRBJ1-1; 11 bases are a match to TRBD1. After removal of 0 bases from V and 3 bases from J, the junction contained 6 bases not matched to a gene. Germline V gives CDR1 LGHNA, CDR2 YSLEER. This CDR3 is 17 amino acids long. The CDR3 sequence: CASSQDTVDRGHTEAFF. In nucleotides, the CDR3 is TGCGCCAGCAGCCAAGATACGGTGGACAGGGGGCACACTGAAGCTTTCTTT.

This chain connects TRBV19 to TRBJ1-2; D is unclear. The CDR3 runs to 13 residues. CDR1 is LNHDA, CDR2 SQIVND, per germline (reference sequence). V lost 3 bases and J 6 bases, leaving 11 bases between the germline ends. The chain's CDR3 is CASSIGEGDGYTF. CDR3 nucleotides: TGTGCCAGTAGTATCGGGGAGGGAGATGGCTACACCTTC.

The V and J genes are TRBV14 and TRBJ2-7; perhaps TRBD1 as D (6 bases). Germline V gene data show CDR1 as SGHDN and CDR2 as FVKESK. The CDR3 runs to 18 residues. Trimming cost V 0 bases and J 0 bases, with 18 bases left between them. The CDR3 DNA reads TGTGCCAGCAGCCAAGAGCCCCTTCCCGGCAGGGGCTCCTACGAGCAGTACTTC. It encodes CASSQEPLPGRGSYEQYF. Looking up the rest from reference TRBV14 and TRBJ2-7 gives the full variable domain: EAGVTQFPSHSVIEKGQTVTLRCDPISGHDNLYWYRRVMGKEIKFLLHFVKESKQDESGMPNNRFLAERTGGTYSTLKVQPAELEDSGVYFCASSQEPLPGRGSYEQYFGPGTRLTVT.

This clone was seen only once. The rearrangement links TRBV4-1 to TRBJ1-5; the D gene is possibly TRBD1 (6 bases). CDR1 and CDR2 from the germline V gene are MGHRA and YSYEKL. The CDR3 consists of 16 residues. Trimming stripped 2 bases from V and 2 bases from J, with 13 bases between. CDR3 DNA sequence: TGCGCCAGCAGCCAAATACAGGGTTTGGGCAATCAGCCCCAGCATTTT. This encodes CASSQIQGLGNQPQHF.

The CDR3 loop is CASSLAGGQGYTF. The CDR3 region has the DNA TGTGCCAGCAGCCTGGCAGGGGGGCAGGGCTACACCTTC. V gene TRBV5-4 combines with J gene TRBJ1-2; TRBD1 aligns across 7 bases. The germline V gene has CDR1 SGHNT and CDR2 YYREEE (reference sequence). V shed 4 bases, J shed 8 bases, and the junction held 8 bases outside the gene matches. The CDR3 length is 13 residues.

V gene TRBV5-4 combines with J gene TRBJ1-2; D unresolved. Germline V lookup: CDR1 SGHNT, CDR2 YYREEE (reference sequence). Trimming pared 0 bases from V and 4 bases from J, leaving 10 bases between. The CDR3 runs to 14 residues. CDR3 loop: CASSLDGPVYGYTF. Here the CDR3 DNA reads TGTGCCAGCAGCTTGGACGGACCAGTCTATGGCTACACCTTC.

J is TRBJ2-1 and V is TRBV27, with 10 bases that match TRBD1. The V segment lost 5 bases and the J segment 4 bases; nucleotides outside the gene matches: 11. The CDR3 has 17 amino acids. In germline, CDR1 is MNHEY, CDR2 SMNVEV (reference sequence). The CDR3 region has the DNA TGTGCCAGCAGTCCCTATGACCGGACAGGGGGATACAATGAGCAGTTCTTC. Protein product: CASSPYDRTGGYNEQFF.

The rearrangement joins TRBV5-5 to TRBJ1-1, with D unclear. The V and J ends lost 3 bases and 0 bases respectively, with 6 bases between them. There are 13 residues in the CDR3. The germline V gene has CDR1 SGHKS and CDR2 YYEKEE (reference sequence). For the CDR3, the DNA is TGTGCCAGCAGCTACCTTATGAACACTGAAGCTTTCTTT. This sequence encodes CASSYLMNTEAFF.

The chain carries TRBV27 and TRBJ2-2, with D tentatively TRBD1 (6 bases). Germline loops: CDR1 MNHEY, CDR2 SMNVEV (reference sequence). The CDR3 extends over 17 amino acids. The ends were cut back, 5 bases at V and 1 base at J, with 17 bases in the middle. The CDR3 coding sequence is TGTGCCAGCAGTACTGGGGACACCATGGGGAACACCGGGGAGCTGTTTTTT. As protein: CASSTGDTMGNTGELFF.

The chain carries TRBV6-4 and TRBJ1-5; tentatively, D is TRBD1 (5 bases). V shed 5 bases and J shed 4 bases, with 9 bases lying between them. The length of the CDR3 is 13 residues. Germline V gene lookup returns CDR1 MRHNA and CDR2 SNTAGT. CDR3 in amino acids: CASSRTLNQPQHF. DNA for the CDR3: TGTGCCAGCAGTCGGACACTAAATCAGCCCCAGCATTTT.

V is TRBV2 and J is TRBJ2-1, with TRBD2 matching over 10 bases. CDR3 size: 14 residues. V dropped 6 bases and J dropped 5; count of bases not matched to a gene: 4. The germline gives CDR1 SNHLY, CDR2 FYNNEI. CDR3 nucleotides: TGTGCCAGCAGCCTAGCGGGAGAGAACAATGAGCAGTTCTTC. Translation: CASSLAGENNEQFF.

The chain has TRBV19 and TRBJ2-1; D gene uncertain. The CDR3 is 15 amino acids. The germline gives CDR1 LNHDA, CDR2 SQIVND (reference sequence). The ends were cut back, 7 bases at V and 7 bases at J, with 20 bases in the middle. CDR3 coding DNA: TGTGCCAGTATGGGTGGCAACTTGTGGGCGAATGAGCAGTTCTTC. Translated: CASMGGNLWANEQFF.

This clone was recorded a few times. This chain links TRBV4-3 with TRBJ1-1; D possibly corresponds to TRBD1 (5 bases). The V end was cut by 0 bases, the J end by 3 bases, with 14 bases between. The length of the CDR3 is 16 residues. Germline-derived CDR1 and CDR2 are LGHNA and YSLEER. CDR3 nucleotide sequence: TGCGCCAGCAGCCAAGACGGGCAGGGCAGTTACACTGAAGCTTTCTTT. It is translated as CASSQDGQGSYTEAFF.